The 10 T cell receptor beta chains listed next were all sequenced from one sample in a study of control samples from healthy donors and cancer patients. This table comes from immunoSEQ multiplex PCR, and its TCRdb copy is limited to in-frame clones, with some not included. In the table there are fewer than 500,000 clones, approximately 92% of which are singletons. The material sequenced was PBMCs. These receptors all come from a man in his forties with head and neck cancer.

This chain connects TRBV5-6 to TRBJ2-3; D might be TRBD2 (5 bases). The V end was cut by 9 bases, the J end by 4 bases, with 21 bases between. From germline, CDR1 is SGHDT and CDR2 YYEEEE. This CDR3 comprises 15 residues. This chain's CDR3 is CATLRAGRRPDTQYF. The CDR3 nucleotides read TGTGCCACCCTGAGGGCAGGAAGGCGTCCAGATACGCAGTATTTT.

This clone was observed a few times. V and J are TRBV7-9 and TRBJ1-4, with D perhaps TRBD1 (6 bases). The V and J ends lost 5 bases and 5 bases respectively, with 15 bases between them. The V gene's germline CDR1 is SEHNR and CDR2 FQNEAQ (reference sequence). The CDR3 loop spans 15 amino acids. The CDR3 coding sequence is TGTGCCAGCAGCCGAGAGGGGGGCGCGAATGAAAAACTGTTTTTT. Protein sequence: CASSREGGANEKLFF.

This chain connects TRBV7-2 to TRBJ2-7; the D is unclear. V dropped 3 bases and J dropped 6 bases, with 9 bases sitting between them. The CDR3 covers 12 residues. Germline V lookup: CDR1 SGHTA, CDR2 FQGNSA. In DNA form, the CDR3 reads TGTGCCAGCAGCTTTCGATTCGGCGAGCAGTACTTC. It encodes CASSFRFGEQYF.

This rearrangement joins TRBV5-1 to TRBJ2-2; D may be TRBD1 or TRBD2 (5 bases each). CDR3 size: 16 residues. The germline V gene has CDR1 SGHRS and CDR2 YFSETQ. The germline V and J ends were trimmed by 4 bases and 1 base, with 14 bases remaining between them. The CDR3: CASSPPGTENTGELFF. The DNA for the CDR3 is TGCGCCAGCAGCCCACCTGGGACGGAGAACACCGGGGAGCTGTTTTTT.

CDR3 region: CASSLNRFGGPQRESTDTQYF. The CDR3 DNA is TGTGCCAGCAGCTTAAATCGTTTTGGGGGCCCCCAGCGGGAAAGCACAGATACGCAGTATTTT. This sequence joins TRBV7-3 and TRBJ2-3, with a possible D match to TRBD2 (7 bases). The CDR3 length is 21 residues. Germline CDR1 SGHTA, CDR2 FQGTGA. Between the trimmed V and J ends, which lost 1 base and 0 bases, there was a span of 26 bases.

The V gene is TRBV6-5, the J gene TRBJ1-2; no definite D call. Trimming cost V 7 bases and J 2 bases, with 5 bases left between them. The CDR3 has 11 residues. The germline gives CDR1 MNHEY, CDR2 SVGAGI. Written as DNA, the CDR3 is TGTGCCAGCAAAGACAACTATGGCTACACCTTC. Amino acids: CASKDNYGYTF.

V gene TRBV5-1 combines with J gene TRBJ2-3, with 9 bases that match TRBD2. The CDR3 length is 16 residues. CDR1 is SGHRS, CDR2 YFSETQ, per germline. After removal of 4 bases from V and 2 bases from J, the junction contained 8 bases not matched to a gene. DNA for the CDR3: TGCGCCAGCAGCCCGACTAGCGGATCATCCACAGATACGCAGTATTTT. Encoded protein: CASSPTSGSSTDTQYF.

This CDR3 is CASSLLGGQGYEQYF. CDR3 sequence (DNA): TGTGCCAGCAGCTTGCTCGGTGGACAGGGGTACGAGCAGTACTTC. The rearrangement uses TRBV11-2 and TRBJ2-7; 9 bases are a match to TRBD1. Per the germline V gene, CDR1 is SGHAT and CDR2 is FQNNGV. The CDR3 spans 15 residues. The ends lost 3 bases at V and 4 bases at J; junction bases unmatched: 7. The full variable domain, its missing parts supplied by reference TRBV11-2 and TRBJ2-7, is EAGVAQSPRYKIIEKRQSVAFWCNPISGHATLYWYQQILGQGPKLLIQFQNNGVVDDSQLPKDRFSAERLKGVDSTLKIQPAKLEDSAVYLCASSLLGGQGYEQYFGPGTRLTVT.

This clone has a handful of counts. V and J are TRBV5-1 and TRBJ2-7; TRBD1 matches at 8 bases. V dropped 0 bases and J dropped 5; count of bases not matched to a gene: 4. Germline assignment: CDR1 SGHRS and CDR2 YFSETQ. This CDR3 region has 14 residues. The CDR3 loop reads CASSLATGEDEQYF. The CDR3 nucleotides read TGCGCCAGCAGCTTGGCGACAGGGGAGGACGAGCAGTACTTC.

The chain employs TRBV30 and TRBJ2-7; D assignment may be TRBD1 or TRBD2 (5 bases each). The ends were cut back, 2 bases at V and 5 bases at J, with 10 bases in the middle. CDR3 length: 12 residues. In germline, CDR1 is GTSNPN, CDR2 SVGIG (reference sequence). The CDR3 bases are TGTGCCTGGAGTTCTAGCAGGGACGAGCAGTACTTC. Its translation: CAWSSSRDEQYF. Full variable domain (outside the CDR3, taken from reference TRBV30 and TRBJ2-7): SQTIHQWPATLVQPVGSPLSLECTVEGTSNPNLYWYRQAAGRGLQLLFYSVGIGQISSEVPQNLSASRPQDRQFILSSKKLLLSDSGFYLCAWSSSRDEQYFGPGTRLTVT.